The next 9 T cell receptor beta chains were all read from a single sample in a study of blood T cells in healthy people across ages. Primed by a sample-barcoded 5' primer and a J-beta primer mix, a second PCR proceeded for roughly 7 to 11 cycles. Using its own MiXCR run on the 5' RACE reads, TCRdb lists one record per CDR3 protein. The sample records approximately 730,000 distinct CDR3 sequences, 40% to 45% being singletons. The material sequenced was blood. Receptor source: a woman in her sixties or seventies in good health.

The chain couples TRBV7-3 to TRBJ2-4; D is unclear. V was pared by 8 bases and J by 0 bases, with 11 bases between. This CDR3 spans 14 amino acids. The V gene's germline CDR1 is SGHTA and CDR2 FQGTGA. The CDR3 sequence: CASALDLAKNIQYF. Written as DNA, the CDR3 is TGTGCCAGCGCTCTGGACCTAGCCAAAAACATTCAGTACTTC.

This clonotype was detected only a few times. The chain uses TRBV3-1 and TRBJ1-2; D might be TRBD1 (5 bases). This CDR3 comprises 13 residues. Germline loops: CDR1 LGHDT, CDR2 YNNKEL (reference sequence). Trimming took 3 bases from V and 4 from J, leaving 9 bases between them. The CDR3 loop reads CASSHNRIYGYTF. For the CDR3, the DNA is TGTGCCAGCAGCCACAACAGGATCTATGGCTACACCTTC.

This chain links TRBV20-1 with TRBJ2-7; no clear D. CDR1 and CDR2 from the germline V gene are DFQATT and SNEGSKA (reference sequence). Trimming took off 5 bases at V and 3 bases at J, with 8 bases between the two ends. The CDR3 is made up of 11 amino acids. The CDR3 loop is CSAVGDYEQYF. The CDR3 region has the DNA TGCAGTGCTGTTGGGGACTACGAGCAGTACTTC.

This clonotype was detected ten times or more. The CDR3 spells CASSLEGRGRLKDTQYF. The CDR3 coding sequence is TGTGCCAGCAGCTTAGAAGGTCGGGGGAGGTTGAAAGATACGCAGTATTTT. This chain links TRBV7-2 with TRBJ2-3; a possible D gene is TRBD2 (6 bases). The V gene's germline CDR1 is SGHTA and CDR2 FQGNSA. Trimming cost V 1 base and J 5 bases, with 19 bases left between them. The CDR3 totals 17 residues.

A few counts support this clonotype. The gene calls are TRBV6-2 or TRBV6-3 and TRBJ2-1, with TRBD2 matching over 7 bases. Germline CDR1 MNHEY, CDR2 SVGEGT. Trimming cost V 7 bases and J 4 bases; bases outside gene matches: 4. The length of the CDR3 is 13 residues. CDR3 region: CASKRDRYNEQFF. The CDR3 nucleotides are TGTGCCAGCAAGCGGGACCGTTACAATGAGCAGTTCTTC.

This chain joins TRBV30 and TRBJ2-7; D uncertain. The germline V gene has CDR1 GTSNPN and CDR2 SVGIG (reference sequence). The CDR3 spans 12 residues. V lost 1 base and J lost 6, with 10 bases in between. CDR3 sequence: CAWSDHLLEQYF. Here the CDR3 DNA reads TGTGCCTGGAGTGACCACCTCCTCGAGCAGTACTTC.

As concerns this clonotype: This sequence may be a read error, since a much larger clone differs from it by one base. Here the CDR3 DNA reads TGTGCCACCAGCAGAGATGGGGGACAGGGGGCGTATGGCTACACCTTC. It translates to CATSRDGGQGAYGYTF. The gene calls are TRBV15 and TRBJ1-2; the match to TRBD1 covers 12 bases. Germline V gene lookup returns CDR1 LNHNV and CDR2 YYDKDF (reference sequence). Trimming removed 0 bases from V and 5 bases from J; junction bases left unmatched: 4. CDR3 length: 16 amino acids.

This chain links TRBV28 with TRBJ1-2; 9 bases are shared with TRBD1. The J segment lost 8 bases and the V segment lost 6 bases, leaving 16 bases of the junction unmatched. This CDR3 region has 16 residues. Germline-derived CDR1 and CDR2 are MDHEN and SYDVKM. The CDR3 nucleotides are TGTGCCAGCAGGAACGGACAGGGGACTGATTTTGGGGGCTACACCTTC. It translates to CASRNGQGTDFGGYTF.

At least ten counts were recorded for this clonotype. At one of its ends the junction is not consistent with the germline gene, which may arise from a read error. CDR3 in amino acids: CASSQDGYEQYF. Written as DNA, the CDR3 is TGTGCCAGCTCACAGGACGGCTACGAGCAGTACTTC. The chain uses TRBV4-3 and TRBJ2-7, with D perhaps matching TRBD1 (5 bases). Germline-derived CDR1 and CDR2 are LGHNA and YSLEER. The CDR3 is 12 residues long.